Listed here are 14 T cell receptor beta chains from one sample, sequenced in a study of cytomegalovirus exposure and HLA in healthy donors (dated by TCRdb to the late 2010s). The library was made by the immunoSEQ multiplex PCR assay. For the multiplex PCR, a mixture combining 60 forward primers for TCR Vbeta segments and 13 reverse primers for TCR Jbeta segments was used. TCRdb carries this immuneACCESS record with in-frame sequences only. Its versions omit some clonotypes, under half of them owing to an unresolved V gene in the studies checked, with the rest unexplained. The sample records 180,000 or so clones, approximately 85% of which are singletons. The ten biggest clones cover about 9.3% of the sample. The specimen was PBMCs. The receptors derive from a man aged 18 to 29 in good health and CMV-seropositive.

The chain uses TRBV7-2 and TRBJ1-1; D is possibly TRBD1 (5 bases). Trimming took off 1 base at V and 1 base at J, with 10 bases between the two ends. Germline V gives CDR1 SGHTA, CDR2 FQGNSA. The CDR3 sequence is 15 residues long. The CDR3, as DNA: TGTGCCAGCAGCTTAGAAGGGGTTCGGAACACTGAAGCTTTCTTT. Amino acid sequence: CASSLEGVRNTEAFF.

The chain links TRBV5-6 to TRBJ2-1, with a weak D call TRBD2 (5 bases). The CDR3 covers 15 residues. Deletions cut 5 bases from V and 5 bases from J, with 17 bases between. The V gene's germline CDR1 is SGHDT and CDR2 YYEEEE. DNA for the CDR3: TGTGCCAGCAGACCCGGCGGGTGGGAAAACAATGAGCAGTTCTTC. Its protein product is CASRPGGWENNEQFF.

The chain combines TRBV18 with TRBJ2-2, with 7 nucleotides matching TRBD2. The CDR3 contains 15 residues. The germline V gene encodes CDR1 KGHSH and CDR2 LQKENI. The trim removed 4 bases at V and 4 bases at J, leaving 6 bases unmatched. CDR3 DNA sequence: TGTGCCAGCTCACAAACGACGGGGGGCACCGGGGAGCTGTTTTTT. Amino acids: CASSQTTGGTGELFF.

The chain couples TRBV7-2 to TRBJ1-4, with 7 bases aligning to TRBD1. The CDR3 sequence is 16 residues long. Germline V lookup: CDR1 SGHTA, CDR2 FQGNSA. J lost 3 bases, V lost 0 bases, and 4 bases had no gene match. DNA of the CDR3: TGTGCCAGCAGCTTAGCGGGGCAGGGGGCTAATGAAAAACTGTTTTTT. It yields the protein CASSLAGQGANEKLFF.

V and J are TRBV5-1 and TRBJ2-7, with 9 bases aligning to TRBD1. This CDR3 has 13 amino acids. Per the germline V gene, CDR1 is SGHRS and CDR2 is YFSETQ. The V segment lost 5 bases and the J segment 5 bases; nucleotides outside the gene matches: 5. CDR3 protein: CASRITGGDEQYF. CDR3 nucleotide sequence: TGCGCCAGCAGGATCACAGGGGGCGACGAGCAGTACTTC.

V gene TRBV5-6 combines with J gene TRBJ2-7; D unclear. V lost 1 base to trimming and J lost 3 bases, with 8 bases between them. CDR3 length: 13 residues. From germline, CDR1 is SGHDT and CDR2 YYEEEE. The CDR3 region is CASSLQTGYEQYF. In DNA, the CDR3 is TGTGCCAGCAGCTTGCAAACGGGCTACGAGCAGTACTTC.

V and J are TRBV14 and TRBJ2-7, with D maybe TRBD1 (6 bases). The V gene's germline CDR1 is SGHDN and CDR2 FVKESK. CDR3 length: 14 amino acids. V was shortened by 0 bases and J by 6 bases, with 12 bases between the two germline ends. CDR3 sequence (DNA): TGTGCCAGCAGCCAAGAACAGGGCTTTCTCGAGCAGTACTTC. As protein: CASSQEQGFLEQYF.

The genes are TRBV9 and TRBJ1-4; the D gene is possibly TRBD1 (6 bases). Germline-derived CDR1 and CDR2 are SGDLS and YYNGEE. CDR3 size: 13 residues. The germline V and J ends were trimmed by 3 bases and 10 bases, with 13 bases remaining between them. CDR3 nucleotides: TGTGCCAGCAGCGAGGAGGGGGAGGGAAAACTGTTTTTT. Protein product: CASSEEGEGKLFF.

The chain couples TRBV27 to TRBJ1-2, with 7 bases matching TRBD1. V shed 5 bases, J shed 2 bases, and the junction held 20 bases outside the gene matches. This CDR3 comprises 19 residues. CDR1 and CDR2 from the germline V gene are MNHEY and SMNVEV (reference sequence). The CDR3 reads CASSTLPTGLGPGNYGYTF. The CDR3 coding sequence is TGTGCCAGCAGTACGCTCCCGACAGGGTTAGGCCCGGGGAACTATGGCTACACCTTC.

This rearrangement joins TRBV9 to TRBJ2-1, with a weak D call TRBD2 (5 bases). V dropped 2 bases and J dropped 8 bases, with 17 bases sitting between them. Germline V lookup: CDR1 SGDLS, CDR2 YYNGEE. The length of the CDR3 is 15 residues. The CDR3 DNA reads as TGTGCCAGCAGCGTCTTGGCGGGTTCCGGGGATGAGCAGTTCTTC. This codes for CASSVLAGSGDEQFF.

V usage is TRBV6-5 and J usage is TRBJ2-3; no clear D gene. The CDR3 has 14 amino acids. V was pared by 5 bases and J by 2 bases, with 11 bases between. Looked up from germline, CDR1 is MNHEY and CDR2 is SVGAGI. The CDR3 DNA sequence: TGTGCCAGCAGTCCACTCCCGGTCACAGATACGCAGTATTTT. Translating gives CASSPLPVTDTQYF.

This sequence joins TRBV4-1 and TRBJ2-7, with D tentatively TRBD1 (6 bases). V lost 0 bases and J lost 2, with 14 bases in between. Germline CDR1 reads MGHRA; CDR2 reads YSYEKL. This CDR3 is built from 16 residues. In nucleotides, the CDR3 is TGCGCCAGCAGCCAAGACGACCGGACAGTCACCTACGAGCAGTACTTC. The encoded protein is CASSQDDRTVTYEQYF.

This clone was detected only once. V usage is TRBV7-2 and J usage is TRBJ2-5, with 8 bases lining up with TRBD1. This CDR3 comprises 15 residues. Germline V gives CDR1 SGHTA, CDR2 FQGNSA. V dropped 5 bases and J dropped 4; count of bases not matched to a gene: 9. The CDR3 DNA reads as TGTGCCAGCAGCAAAAACAGGGGGATGATAGAGACCCAGTACTTC. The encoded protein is CASSKNRGMIETQYF.

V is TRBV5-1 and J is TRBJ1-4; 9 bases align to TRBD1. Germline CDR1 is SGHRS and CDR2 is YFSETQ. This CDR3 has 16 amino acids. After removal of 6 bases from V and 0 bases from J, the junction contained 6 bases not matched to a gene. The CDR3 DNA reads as TGCGCCAGCACCCCGGGACAGGGAACAACTAATGAAAAACTGTTTTTT. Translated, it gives CASTPGQGTTNEKLFF.